These 21 T cell receptor beta chains were sequenced from one sample in a study of cytomegalovirus exposure and HLA in healthy donors. PCR involved 60 Vbeta and 13 Jbeta primers. Data came from immunoSEQ multiplex PCR; TCRdb stores just in-frame clones and leaves some out. This repertoire includes fewer than 100,000 clones. The sample was PBMCs. The receptors were sampled from a woman aged 55-69 years in good health and CMV-seronegative.

The chain uses TRBV5-1 and TRBJ2-3; D may be TRBD1 (6 bases). V was pared by 3 bases and J by 2 bases, with 13 bases between. The CDR3 is 15 amino acids. Germline lookup yields CDR1 SGHRS and CDR2 YFSETQ. CDR3 DNA: TGCGCCAGCAGCTCAACCGGACAGCCCACAGATACGCAGTATTTT. It encodes CASSSTGQPTDTQYF.

V gene TRBV6-4 combines with J gene TRBJ2-3, with 10 bases fitting TRBD2. This CDR3 comprises 16 residues. The J segment lost 2 bases and the V segment lost 2 bases, leaving 4 bases of the junction unmatched. Per the germline V gene, CDR1 is MRHNA and CDR2 is SNTAGT. The CDR3 sequence is CASSDPSGSDTDTQYF. The CDR3 DNA sequence: TGTGCCAGCAGTGACCCTAGCGGGAGCGACACAGATACGCAGTATTTT.

This rearrangement joins TRBV4-1 to TRBJ2-1, with TRBD1 as a possible D gene (6 bases). From germline, CDR1 is MGHRA and CDR2 YSYEKL. This CDR3 has 15 amino acids. Trimming left V 0 bases short and J 6 bases short, with 12 bases between. CDR3 amino acids: CASSQDTGSGNEQFF. CDR3 in DNA: TGCGCCAGCAGCCAAGATACAGGGAGTGGCAATGAGCAGTTCTTC.

The CDR3 sequence is CASSPSQEGAGAYNEQFF. The CDR3 region has the DNA TGTGCCAGCAGCCCGTCCCAAGAGGGAGCGGGGGCCTACAATGAGCAGTTCTTC. This chain links TRBV7-3 with TRBJ2-1; TRBD2 agrees at 8 bases. J lost 2 bases, V lost 5 bases, and 14 bases had no gene match. This CDR3 comprises 18 residues. The germline gives CDR1 SGHTA, CDR2 FQGTGA.

The chain couples TRBV19 to TRBJ2-5, with D tentatively TRBD2 (7 bases). CDR1 is LNHDA, CDR2 SQIVND, per germline (reference sequence). This CDR3 contains 14 residues. V lost 7 bases and J lost 11, with 23 bases in between. CDR3 nucleotides: TGTGCCAGTAAGGCCGGGACACGAGGGCGGGAGCAGTACTTC. Its protein product is CASKAGTRGREQYF.

The rearrangement links TRBV30 to TRBJ1-1, with TRBD1 matching over 7 bases. The CDR3 covers 15 residues. Germline CDR1 and CDR2: GTSNPN and SVGIG (reference sequence). The J segment lost 1 base and the V segment lost 2 bases, leaving 7 bases of the junction unmatched. In DNA form, the CDR3 reads TGTGCCTGGAGTAACCAGGGGGAAGGGAACACTGAAGCTTTCTTT. This encodes CAWSNQGEGNTEAFF.

V gene TRBV7-9 combines with J gene TRBJ2-5, with TRBD2 matching over 15 bases. CDR3 length equals 17 residues. From germline, CDR1 is SEHNR and CDR2 FQNEAQ (reference sequence). V was clipped by 0 bases and J by 4 bases; unmatched bases: 3. CDR3 nucleotide sequence: TGTGCCAGCAGCTTAGCGGGACTAGCGGGAGGTGGAGAGACCCAGTACTTC. This sequence encodes CASSLAGLAGGGETQYF.

The chain has TRBV5-1 and TRBJ2-3, with 7 bases lining up with TRBD1. CDR1 and CDR2 (germline): SGHRS, YFSETQ. The CDR3 runs 16 residues. The V and J ends lost 0 bases and 5 bases, in that order; junction bases with no gene match: 9. The CDR3 is CASSLEGRGRGDTQYF. In nucleotides, the CDR3 is TGCGCCAGCAGCTTGGAAGGTAGGGGGCGAGGAGATACGCAGTATTTT.

The chain carries TRBV19 and TRBJ2-1; tentative D call: TRBD2 (6 bases). Germline lookup yields CDR1 LNHDA and CDR2 SQIVND (reference sequence). This CDR3 has 12 residues. V shed 7 bases and J shed 5 bases, with 9 bases lying between them. The DNA of the CDR3 is TGTGCCAGTATGGGGACTGACAATGAGCAGTTCTTC. Protein: CASMGTDNEQFF.

This chain joins TRBV27 and TRBJ1-6, with D possibly being TRBD1 (6 bases). Germline CDR1 reads MNHEY; CDR2 reads SMNVEV (reference sequence). The CDR3 length is 15 residues. Deletions cut 2 bases from V and 2 bases from J, with 7 bases between. The CDR3 is CASSLGTTYNSPLHF. CDR3 DNA: TGTGCCAGCAGTTTAGGGACAACCTATAATTCACCCCTCCACTTT.

The V gene is TRBV6-5, the J gene TRBJ2-3; 7 nucleotides line up with TRBD2. After removal of 0 bases from V and 5 bases from J, the junction contained 8 bases not matched to a gene. The CDR3 has 16 residues. Germline V lookup: CDR1 MNHEY, CDR2 SVGAGI. CDR3 bases: TGTGCCAGCAGTTACTCTATCTATCCGGGGGGAGATACGCAGTATTTT. This gives the protein CASSYSIYPGGDTQYF.

This chain connects TRBV27 to TRBJ2-5; 8 nucleotides match TRBD1. Germline assignment: CDR1 MNHEY and CDR2 SMNVEV (reference sequence). This CDR3 has 14 residues. V gave up 5 bases and J gave up 7 bases; unmatched junction bases: 9. The CDR3 loop is CASSPLPTGVTQYF. The CDR3 DNA is TGTGCCAGCAGTCCCCTACCGACAGGGGTGACCCAGTACTTC.

The J gene is TRBJ2-3, the V gene TRBV7-9, with D possibly being TRBD2 (6 bases). Germline CDR1 is SEHNR and CDR2 is FQNEAQ (reference sequence). This CDR3 comprises 13 residues. V was cut by 5 bases and J by 4 bases, with 10 bases left in between. CDR3 DNA: TGTGCCAGCAGCCGGGGGTGGGCAGATACGCAGTATTTT. It is translated as CASSRGWADTQYF.

The J gene is TRBJ2-2, the V gene TRBV19, with D unclear. The V end lost 7 bases, the J end lost 0 bases, and 15 bases lay between the germline ends. From germline, CDR1 is LNHDA and CDR2 SQIVND (reference sequence). The CDR3 has 16 amino acids. The CDR3 DNA follows: TGTGCCAGTATTATTTCGGTCGGAGCGAACACCGGGGAGCTGTTTTTT. It codes for CASIISVGANTGELFF.

The CDR3 spells CASTQETGITNYGYTF. The DNA of the CDR3 is TGCGCCAGCACCCAGGAAACAGGGATTACTAACTATGGCTACACCTTC. The rearrangement joins TRBV23-1 to TRBJ1-2; weak D call: TRBD1 (6 bases). TRBV23-1 is given ORF status, its function remaining uncertain. The CDR3 sequence is 16 residues long. V lost 7 bases and J 0 bases, leaving 18 bases between the germline ends.

The CDR3 DNA is TGTGCCAGCAGCCCCTATAGCGGGGAGGGCAATGAGCAGTTCTTC. Translation gives CASSPYSGEGNEQFF. The V call is TRBV11-2, the J call TRBJ2-1, with 8 bases fitting TRBD2. Germline lookup yields CDR1 SGHAT and CDR2 FQNNGV. Trimming removed 5 bases from V and 6 bases from J; junction bases left unmatched: 9. This CDR3 contains 15 residues.

V usage is TRBV7-6 and J usage is TRBJ2-5, with a weak D call TRBD2 (5 bases). Trimming cost V 1 base and J 1 base, with 22 bases left between them. This CDR3 is 19 amino acids long. The germline CDR1 and CDR2 sequences are SGHVS and FNYEAQ. CDR3 loop: CASSLGPLAGRGSQETQYF. DNA of the CDR3: TGTGCCAGCAGCTTAGGTCCTTTGGCGGGCCGAGGGAGCCAAGAGACCCAGTACTTC. The entire variable domain, with the rest obtained from reference TRBV7-6 and TRBJ2-5, is as follows: GAGVSQSPRYKVTKRGQDVALRCDPISGHVSLYWYRQALGQGPEFLTYFNYEAQQDKSGLPNDRFSAERPEGSISTLTIQRTEQRDSAMYRCASSLGPLAGRGSQETQYFGPGTRLLVL.

This chain joins TRBV5-4 and TRBJ1-2; possible D gene TRBD1, 5 bases. Germline CDR1 is SGHNT and CDR2 is YYREEE (reference sequence). The V end was cut by 10 bases, the J end by 8 bases, with 15 bases between. There are 11 residues in the CDR3. The CDR3 protein is CAVLRAGGYTF. The CDR3 bases are TGTGCCGTTCTCAGGGCAGGCGGCTACACCTTC. Variable domain in full (rest from reference TRBV5-4 and TRBJ1-2): ETGVTQSPTHLIKTRGQQVTLRCSSQSGHNTVSWYQQALGQGPQFIFQYYREEENGRGNFPPRFSGLQFPNYSSELNVNALELDDSALYLCAVLRAGGYTFGSGTRLTVV.

V and J are TRBV28 and TRBJ2-5; 11 bases map to TRBD2. The J call may be incorrect, as the DNA end agrees better with TRBJ2-7. There are 15 residues in the CDR3. The germline CDR1 and CDR2 sequences are MDHEN and SYDVKM. The CDR3 is CASSQTSGVSYEQYF. CDR3 sequence (DNA): TGTGCCAGCAGCCAGACTAGCGGGGTCTCCTACGAGCAGTACTTC.

The rearrangement uses TRBV13 and TRBJ1-4, with no clear D. V gave up 0 bases and J gave up 4 bases, with 3 bases separating them. CDR3 length: 13 residues. The germline V gene encodes CDR1 PRHDT and CDR2 FYEKMQ (reference sequence). CDR3 DNA: TGTGCCAGCAGCTTAGGCCTTAATGAAAAACTGTTTTTT. It codes for CASSLGLNEKLFF.

This rearrangement joins TRBV5-6 to TRBJ2-1; D possibly corresponds to TRBD1 (5 bases). The CDR3 has 17 amino acids. The ends were cut back, 4 bases at V and 0 bases at J, with 17 bases in the middle. Per the germline V gene, CDR1 is SGHDT and CDR2 is YYEEEE. The DNA of the CDR3 is TGTGCCAGCAGCCCGGTAAGGGGCCTAAACTCCTACAATGAGCAGTTCTTC. Protein: CASSPVRGLNSYNEQFF.